This entry is about one T cell receptor beta chain. Germline CDR1 is GTSNPN and CDR2 is SVGIG (reference sequence). This CDR3 spans 16 amino acids. V lost 0 bases and J lost 0, with 12 bases in between. These data belong to a study of T cells in Graves' hyperthyroidism and ophthalmopathy. Study-level information: It was at initial diagnosis, before any treatment, that peripheral blood was collected.

TCR beta CDR3 region amplification was performed from RNA transcripts. The study used the HTBI primer set for a first-round RT-PCR of the TCR CDR3. Each CDR3 protein gets one entry after TCRdb re-called the multiplex PCR reads with MiXCR. The table shows over 500,000 distinct CDR3 sequences, with 17% occurring only once. Exclusions: uncontrolled infection, other autoimmune disease, pregnancy, lactation. The rearrangement joins TRBV30 to TRBJ1-3, with D unresolved. The receptor was derived from a woman aged 18-29 years with Graves' ophthalmopathy. Sequenced input: blood. CDR3 nucleotides: TGTGCCTGGAGTGTGGTAGGAAGTTACTCTGGAAACACCATATATTTT. The encoded protein is CAWSVVGSYSGNTIYF.